The next 11 T cell receptor beta chains were all read from a single sample in a study of graft-versus-host responses after intestinal transplantation. Their antigens remain unidentified. Here immunoSEQ multiplex PCR was the method, and the copy in TCRdb shows in-frame clones only, minus some. The sample has about 130,000 clones, 85% to 95% seen once. The material was unstimulated CD4+ T cells sorted from spleen or lymph node cells, obtained before intestinal transplant. Receptor source: a human donor who received an intestinal transplant.

This clone was seen more than once but under ten times. The chain couples TRBV10-3 to TRBJ1-2; D gene ambiguous. Trimming pared 3 bases from V and 4 bases from J, leaving 9 bases between. The CDR3 runs to 13 residues. Germline V gene data show CDR1 as ENHRY and CDR2 as SYGVKD. The CDR3 bases are TGTGCCATCAGTGATGAGGGTGGCTATGGCTACACCTTC. Translating it yields CAISDEGGYGYTF.

The chain combines TRBV6-5 with TRBJ1-1; D might be TRBD1 (6 bases). The CDR3 contains 16 residues. V was trimmed by 2 bases and J by 5 bases, leaving 18 bases between them. Germline assignment: CDR1 MNHEY and CDR2 SVGAGI. The DNA for the CDR3 is TGTGCCAGCAGTTACGTAGGGCGCTCGAGGGGGACTGAAGCTTTCTTT. The encoded protein is CASSYVGRSRGTEAFF.

The chain combines TRBV30 with TRBJ1-1; 9 positions match TRBD1. There are 17 residues in the CDR3. V lost 2 bases to trimming and J lost 5 bases; unmatched junction nucleotides: 15. From germline, CDR1 is GTSNPN and CDR2 SVGIG (reference sequence). CDR3 residues: CAWSLGDRANIRTEAFF. For the CDR3, the DNA is TGTGCCTGGAGTTTGGGGGACAGGGCGAACATACGTACTGAAGCTTTCTTT.

The rearrangement joins TRBV5-4 to TRBJ1-5; no clear D. CDR1 is SGHNT, CDR2 YYREEE, per germline (reference sequence). The V end was cut by 4 bases, the J end by 2 bases, with 10 bases between. This CDR3 has 14 residues. CDR3: CASSQEPGNQPQHF. The CDR3 DNA follows: TGTGCCAGCAGCCAGGAGCCGGGCAATCAGCCCCAGCATTTT.

The chain is built from TRBV15 and TRBJ1-2; D gene unclear. The V gene's germline CDR1 is LNHNV and CDR2 YYDKDF (reference sequence). CDR3 length: 12 amino acids. V lost 5 bases and J lost 7, with 11 bases in between. The CDR3 DNA is TGTGCCACCAGCCCCGCGACAAGTGGCTACACCTTC. Translated, it gives CATSPATSGYTF.

The rearrangement uses TRBV6-1 and TRBJ2-7; D remains unclear. CDR3 size: 11 residues. The germline V and J ends were trimmed by 10 bases and 7 bases, with 14 bases remaining between them. Germline V CDR1 and CDR2: MNHNS, SASEGT. The CDR3, as DNA: TGTGCCACCCGTCGTGGGTGGGAGCAGTACTTC. Protein: CATRRGWEQYF.

This clone has only a few counts. The J gene is TRBJ1-4, the V gene TRBV4-1; perhaps TRBD1 as D (5 bases). Per germline, CDR1 MGHRA and CDR2 YSYEKL. V was pared by 0 bases and J by 10 bases, with 15 bases between. The CDR3 has 15 residues. CDR3 nucleotide sequence: TGCGCCAGCAGCCAAGAAGGGGCTTTAGGGGTAAAACTGTTTTTT. It codes for CASSQEGALGVKLFF.

This clone has just one count. V gene TRBV5-4 combines with J gene TRBJ1-2, with D tentatively TRBD1 (5 bases). The germline V gene has CDR1 SGHNT and CDR2 YYREEE (reference sequence). The V end was cut by 0 bases, the J end by 0 bases, with 9 bases between. This CDR3 spans 15 amino acids. CDR3 in amino acids: CASSLDGGANYGYTF. The CDR3 DNA follows: TGTGCCAGCAGCTTGGATGGGGGAGCTAACTATGGCTACACCTTC. Drawing the rest from reference TRBV5-4 and TRBJ1-2, the complete variable domain is ETGVTQSPTHLIKTRGQQVTLRCSSQSGHNTVSWYQQALGQGPQFIFQYYREEENGRGNFPPRFSGLQFPNYSSELNVNALELDDSALYLCASSLDGGANYGYTFGSGTRLTVV.

The DNA for the CDR3 is TGCGCCAGCAGGGCTGGTGGGACAGTTAATGAAAAACTGTTTTTT. Its translation: CASRAGGTVNEKLFF. V is TRBV10-2 and J is TRBJ1-4; 7 positions agree with TRBD1. V dropped 6 bases and J dropped 4; count of bases not matched to a gene: 8. Per germline, CDR1 WSHSY and CDR2 SAAADI. The CDR3 totals 15 residues.

The chain employs TRBV5-1 and TRBJ1-2; weak D call: TRBD1 (5 bases). Deletions cut 7 bases from V and 4 bases from J, with 14 bases between. Germline V gives CDR1 SGHRS, CDR2 YFSETQ. The length of the CDR3 is 13 residues. As DNA, the CDR3 is TGCGCCAGCCGTTTTGAGGGGTTCTATGGCTACACCTTC. Its protein is CASRFEGFYGYTF.

The chain combines TRBV11-1 with TRBJ1-1; D is unclear. The V gene's germline CDR1 is SGHAT and CDR2 FQDESV (reference sequence). Trimming removed 2 bases at V and 4 bases at J, with 11 bases between. This CDR3 has 14 amino acids. CDR3 in amino acids: CASSLQVEGTEAFF. CDR3 DNA: TGTGCCAGCAGCTTACAGGTCGAGGGCACTGAAGCTTTCTTT.